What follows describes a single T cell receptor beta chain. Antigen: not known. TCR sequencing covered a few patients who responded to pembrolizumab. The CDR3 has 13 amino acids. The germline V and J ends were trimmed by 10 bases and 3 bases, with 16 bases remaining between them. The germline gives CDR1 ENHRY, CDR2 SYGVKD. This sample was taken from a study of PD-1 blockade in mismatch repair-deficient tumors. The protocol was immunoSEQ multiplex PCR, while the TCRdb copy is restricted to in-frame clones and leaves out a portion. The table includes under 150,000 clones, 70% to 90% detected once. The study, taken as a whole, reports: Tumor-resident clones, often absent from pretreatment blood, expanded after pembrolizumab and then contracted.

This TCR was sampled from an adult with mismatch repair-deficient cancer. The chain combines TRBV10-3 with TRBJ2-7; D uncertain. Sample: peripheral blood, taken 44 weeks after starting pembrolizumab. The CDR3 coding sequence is TGTGCCACGAACTTGAATCAGGACTACGAGCAGTACTTC. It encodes CATNLNQDYEQYF.